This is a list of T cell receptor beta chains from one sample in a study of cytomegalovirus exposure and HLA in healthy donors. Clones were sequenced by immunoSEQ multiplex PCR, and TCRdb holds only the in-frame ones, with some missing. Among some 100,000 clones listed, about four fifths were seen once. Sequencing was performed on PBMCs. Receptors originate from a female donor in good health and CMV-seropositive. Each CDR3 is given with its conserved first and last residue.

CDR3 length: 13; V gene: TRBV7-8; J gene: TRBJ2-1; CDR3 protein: CASSFGLAYEQFF
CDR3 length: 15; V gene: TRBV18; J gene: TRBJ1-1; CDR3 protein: CASSPREGQSPEAFF
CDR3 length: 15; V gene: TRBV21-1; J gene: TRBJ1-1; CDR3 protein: CASSPLGGALTEAFF
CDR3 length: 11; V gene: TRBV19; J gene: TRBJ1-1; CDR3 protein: CASTPGTEAFF
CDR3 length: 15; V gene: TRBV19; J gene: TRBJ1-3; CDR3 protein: CASKDRGRSGNTIYF
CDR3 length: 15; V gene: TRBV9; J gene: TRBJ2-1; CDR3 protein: CASSAYTGGRDEQFF
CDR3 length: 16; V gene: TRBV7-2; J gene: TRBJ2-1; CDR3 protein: CASSPRLAGGQHEQFF
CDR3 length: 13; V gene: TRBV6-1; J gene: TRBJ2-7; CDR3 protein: CASVGFSSYEQYF
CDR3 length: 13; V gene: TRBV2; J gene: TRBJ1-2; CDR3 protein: CASRPTREVGYTF
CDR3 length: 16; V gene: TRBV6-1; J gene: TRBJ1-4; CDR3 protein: CASSDPGGTDNEKLFF